This T cell receptor beta chain comes out of a study of siplizumab effects on memory and regulatory T cells. As for this clone: Its antigen is unidentified.

The CDR3 has 14 residues. Looked up from germline, CDR1 is SEHNR and CDR2 is FQNEAQ (reference sequence). The ends lost 7 bases at V and 8 bases at J; junction bases unmatched: 9. General study findings and limits: The authors mapped only a minor fraction of alloreactive clones to unstimulated subsets.

Profiling relied on immunoSEQ multiplex PCR, and the TCRdb table lists in-frame clones only, not all of them. Altogether about 56,000 clones are present, less than 98% being singletons, with the ten largest covering 1.1%. This sequence was found in a human donor in good health. J is TRBJ2-2 and V is TRBV7-9; TRBD1 aligns across 8 bases. Sequenced input: naive CD8+ T cells sorted from blood. In nucleotides, the CDR3 is TGTGCCAGCAACCAAGGGCAGGGGGCAGGGGAGCTGTTTTTT. Residues: CASNQGQGAGELFF.